The T cell receptor beta chain under discussion was sequenced for a study of monozygotic twins with inflammatory bowel disease. The study, taken as a whole, reports: Healthy co-twins had higher TCRbeta inverse Simpson diversity than their IBD twins. Patient repertoires may have gained variability from differing immunosuppressive treatments.

TCRdb re-called the 5' RACE reads; every CDR3 protein appears as one record, without DNA. This listing includes just over 300,000 distinct CDR3 sequences. Per the germline V gene, CDR1 is SGHRS and CDR2 is YFSETQ. The CDR3 is made up of 15 amino acids. Staff drew an approximately 2.5 ml blood sample from each donor. Whole blood that had not undergone T cell sorting provided the isolated total RNA. To note about this clonotype: Its antigen is not identified.

The receptor's source is a human donor with ulcerative colitis or Crohn's disease, or a healthy co-twin of an affected twin (not recorded which). The sequenced sample consisted of blood. This chain joins TRBV5-1 and TRBJ2-3; TCRdb picks TRBD1, but there is no DNA to check that call. The chain's CDR3 is CASSYQGAWSDTQYF.